These 31 T cell receptor beta chains share one sample of origin, sequenced in a study of T-cell memory formation after mild COVID-19. TCRdb fed the 5' RACE reads into MiXCR, producing one record per CDR3 protein. The sample shows approximately 210,000 distinct CDR3 sequences, around 30% of them seen only once. Sequencing was done on a sample of PBMCs or a T cell subset sorted from them (not recorded which). These receptors came from an adult woman who had mild COVID-19 (a few samples of this study predate the infection). Cell type and time point are not known.

The gene calls are TRBV20-1 and TRBJ1-1, with D hard to call. Trimming removed 4 bases at V and 0 bases at J, with 21 bases between. From germline, CDR1 is DFQATT and CDR2 SNEGSKA (reference sequence). This CDR3 region has 17 residues. Here the CDR3 DNA reads TGCAGTGCTACCCTGGGAGCAGTCATGTCCATGAACACTGAAGCTTTCTTT. It translates to CSATLGAVMSMNTEAFF.

The chain carries TRBV20-1 and TRBJ2-7; the D call may be TRBD1 or TRBD2 (5 bases each). CDR1 is DFQATT and CDR2 is SNEGSKA in the germline V gene (reference sequence). Deletions cut 1 base from V and 0 bases from J, with 16 bases between. The CDR3 runs to 16 residues. CDR3 DNA sequence: TGCAGTGCTAGAGCCCCCCTGACAGCGGACTCCTACGAGCAGTACTTC. Amino acid sequence: CSARAPLTADSYEQYF.

This clonotype was observed a few times. The chain carries TRBV5-6 and TRBJ2-7; either TRBD1 or TRBD2 may supply D (5 bases each). Germline V gene data show CDR1 as SGHDT and CDR2 as YYEEEE. The CDR3 runs 12 residues. The V and J ends lost 1 base and 8 bases respectively, with 10 bases between them. The CDR3 nucleotides are TGTGCCAGCAGCTTGAGTAGGGACCAGCAGTACTTC. This translates into CASSLSRDQQYF.

This clonotype has a handful of counts. The chain links TRBV20-1 to TRBJ2-6, with D uncertain. Germline-derived CDR1 and CDR2 are DFQATT and SNEGSKA (reference sequence). The germline V and J ends were trimmed by 6 bases and 13 bases, with 10 bases remaining between them. The length of the CDR3 is 10 residues. Here the CDR3 reads CSAGDPVLTF. DNA of the CDR3: TGCAGTGCCGGAGACCCGGTCCTGACTTTC.

The V and J genes are TRBV16 and TRBJ1-3, with 10 nucleotides matching TRBD1. Germline assignment: CDR1 KGHSY and CDR2 FQNENV. V lost 4 bases and J lost 3; bases outside the gene matches: 6. The CDR3 extends over 16 amino acids. CDR3 DNA: TGTGCCAGCAGCCGCGGAGACAGGGGGCTTGGAAACACCATATATTTT. This encodes CASSRGDRGLGNTIYF. Together with reference TRBV16 and TRBJ1-3, the CDR3 gives the full variable domain: GEEVAQTPKHLVRGEGQKAKLYCAPIKGHSYVFWYQQVLKNEFKFLISFQNENVFDETGMPKERFSAKCLPNSPCSLEIQATKLEDSAVYFCASSRGDRGLGNTIYFGEGSWLTVV.

V is TRBV5-5 and J is TRBJ2-5; tentative D call: TRBD2 (6 bases). Germline CDR1 reads SGHKS; CDR2 reads YYEKEE (reference sequence). The length of the CDR3 is 14 residues. V was pared by 4 bases and J by 2 bases, with 12 bases between. CDR3 sequence: CASSGSGFQETQYF. The CDR3 nucleotides read TGTGCCAGCAGCGGAAGCGGGTTTCAAGAGACCCAGTACTTC.

Only one count was recorded for this clonotype. The chain has TRBV6-1 and TRBJ2-7; D call uncertain. The length of the CDR3 is 14 residues. V dropped 2 bases and J dropped 3 bases, with 11 bases sitting between them. Germline loops: CDR1 MNHNS, CDR2 SASEGT. The CDR3 sequence is CASSEHPGVYEQYF. Here the CDR3 DNA reads TGTGCCAGCAGTGAACATCCCGGTGTCTACGAGCAGTACTTC.

The chain couples TRBV18 to TRBJ1-2, with 10 nucleotides matching TRBD1. After removal of 3 bases from V and 4 bases from J, the junction contained 5 bases not matched to a gene. The CDR3 is 15 residues long. The germline V gene has CDR1 KGHSH and CDR2 LQKENI. CDR3 DNA sequence: TGTGCCAGCTCACCCGGGACAGGGGTTAGCTATGGCTACACCTTC. This sequence encodes CASSPGTGVSYGYTF.

The chain recombines TRBV29-1 with TRBJ2-7; TRBD2 is a possible D gene (6 bases). Between the trimmed V and J ends, which lost 4 bases and 2 bases, there was a span of 9 bases. The CDR3 covers 12 residues. Germline values: CDR1 SQVTM, CDR2 ANQGSEA. In nucleotides, the CDR3 is TGCAGCGTTGTAGGCGGGACCTACGAGCAGTACTTC. This translates into CSVVGGTYEQYF.

In this sample, this clonotype turned up a few times. The CDR3 nucleotides are TGCAGTGCTAGGTCTCCCCCCGGGACTAGCTATGGGGCAGATACGCAGTATTTT. Translation gives CSARSPPGTSYGADTQYF. The chain couples TRBV20-1 to TRBJ2-3, with 9 bases aligning to TRBD2. V gave up 3 bases and J gave up 4 bases; unmatched junction bases: 17. The CDR3 has 18 amino acids. Germline V lookup: CDR1 DFQATT, CDR2 SNEGSKA (reference sequence).

This chain joins TRBV6-2 or TRBV6-3 and TRBJ2-7, with D uncertain. This CDR3 has 14 residues. CDR1 is MNHEY and CDR2 is SVGEGT in the germline V gene. The V end was cut by 6 bases, the J end by 3 bases, with 15 bases between. The CDR3 bases are TGTGCCAGCAGCGACCCGGGCCCCAGCTACGAGCAGTACTTC. Translating it yields CASSDPGPSYEQYF.

The sample holds a few counts of this clonotype. V usage is TRBV6-2 or TRBV6-3 and J usage is TRBJ2-7; D is ambiguous. CDR1 is MNHEY, CDR2 SVGEGT, per germline. V lost 2 bases, J lost 4 bases, and 15 bases lay in between. The CDR3 consists of 15 residues. Here the CDR3 DNA reads TGTGCCAGCAGTTACGGGCTAGTAGGGAATTACGAGCAGTACTTC. Protein: CASSYGLVGNYEQYF.

The rearrangement joins TRBV19 to TRBJ2-3; TRBD2 is a possible D gene (6 bases). Trimming took off 8 bases at V and 0 bases at J, with 12 bases between the two ends. CDR1 LNHDA and CDR2 SQIVND come from the germline V gene (reference sequence). The CDR3 has 14 residues. This CDR3 reads CASGSGFSTDTQYF. The CDR3 coding sequence is TGTGCCAGTGGTAGCGGATTTAGCACAGATACGCAGTATTTT.

The chain has TRBV12-3 or TRBV12-4 and TRBJ2-1; a possible D gene is TRBD2 (5 bases). This CDR3 contains 14 residues. V lost 0 bases and J 8 bases, leaving 11 bases between the germline ends. The CDR3 reads CASSLAAVRDEQFF. In DNA, the CDR3 is TGTGCCAGCAGTTTAGCAGCGGTCCGCGATGAGCAGTTCTTC.

This clonotype was counted a few times. The chain has TRBV11-1 and TRBJ2-1, with unresolved D. The V gene's germline CDR1 is SGHAT and CDR2 FQDESV (reference sequence). V was pared by 5 bases and J by 6 bases, with 14 bases between. The CDR3 has 14 amino acids. In DNA form, the CDR3 reads TGTGCCAGCAGCCCAAGTCCCGATTTCAATGAGCAGTTCTTC. This translates into CASSPSPDFNEQFF.

This clonotype was observed a handful of times. The CDR3 DNA follows: TGTGCCACCTCCGAGTGGGCAGGGGGCTACACCTTC. Protein: CATSEWAGGYTF. The chain couples TRBV7-6 to TRBJ1-2; D might be TRBD1 (5 bases). This CDR3 comprises 12 residues. Germline V gives CDR1 SGHVS, CDR2 FNYEAQ. V was cut by 10 bases and J by 8 bases, with 17 bases left in between.

The chain recombines TRBV7-9 with TRBJ2-3; D is undetermined. The germline V gene has CDR1 SEHNR and CDR2 FQNEAQ (reference sequence). The CDR3 is made up of 14 amino acids. V lost 1 base, J lost 6 bases, and 11 bases lay in between. In nucleotides, the CDR3 is TGTGCCAGCAGCTTAGGGCCACTGGCGGATACGCAGTATTTT. This codes for CASSLGPLADTQYF.

This chain links TRBV5-4 with TRBJ2-5, with TRBD1 matching 7 bases. Trimming at V came to 1 base and at J to 5 bases, leaving 5 bases not matched to a gene. Germline CDR1 and CDR2: SGHNT and YYREEE (reference sequence). The CDR3 extends over 14 amino acids. CDR3 DNA: TGTGCCAGCAGCTTGTGGGACAGCCTGGAGACCCAGTACTTC. Translation: CASSLWDSLETQYF. Complete variable domain (other parts from reference TRBV5-4 and TRBJ2-5): ETGVTQSPTHLIKTRGQQVTLRCSSQSGHNTVSWYQQALGQGPQFIFQYYREEENGRGNFPPRFSGLQFPNYSSELNVNALELDDSALYLCASSLWDSLETQYFGPGTRLLVL.

The chain links TRBV18 to TRBJ2-1, with 9 positions matching TRBD2. The CDR3 has 15 amino acids. CDR1 and CDR2 from the germline V gene are KGHSH and LQKENI. V was pared by 0 bases and J by 9 bases, with 6 bases of the junction left unmatched. The CDR3 sequence is CASSPPGGLAVEQFF. CDR3 nucleotide sequence: TGTGCCAGCTCACCACCGGGGGGACTAGCCGTTGAGCAGTTCTTC.

This clonotype has only a few counts. The chain employs TRBV20-1 and TRBJ1-2; 7 bases match TRBD1. The CDR3 is 14 amino acids. Trimming removed 5 bases from V and 2 bases from J; junction bases left unmatched: 8. Per germline, CDR1 DFQATT and CDR2 SNEGSKA (reference sequence). The CDR3 is CSAGPGQTNYGYTF. As DNA, the CDR3 is TGCAGTGCTGGACCGGGACAGACAAACTATGGCTACACCTTC.

This clonotype has just a few counts. V and J are TRBV7-9 and TRBJ1-2, with D tentatively TRBD1 (5 bases). V was trimmed by 3 bases and J by 4 bases, leaving 18 bases between them. The V gene's germline CDR1 is SEHNR and CDR2 FQNEAQ (reference sequence). The CDR3 is made up of 16 amino acids. The CDR3 region has the DNA TGTGCCAGCAGCTTGGGGACGGCGGGTTTCTCCTATGGCTACACCTTC. This sequence encodes CASSLGTAGFSYGYTF.

The V call is TRBV4-1, the J call TRBJ1-6; possible D gene TRBD1, 5 bases. The ends were cut back, 1 base at V and 4 bases at J, with 11 bases in the middle. CDR3 length: 16 amino acids. Germline-derived CDR1 and CDR2 are MGHRA and YSYEKL. CDR3 residues: CASSQARGGYNSPLHF. The CDR3 DNA follows: TGCGCCAGCAGCCAAGCGCGGGGGGGTTATAATTCACCCCTCCACTTT.

The sample holds a few counts of this clonotype. The rearrangement links TRBV6-5 to TRBJ1-3, with D possibly matching TRBD1 (5 bases). The CDR3 has 20 residues. Trimming cost V 1 base and J 0 bases, with 22 bases left between them. Per the germline V gene, CDR1 is MNHEY and CDR2 is SVGAGI. This CDR3 is CASSYFGHTGGASSGNTIYF. DNA of the CDR3: TGTGCCAGCAGTTACTTCGGACATACGGGAGGGGCCAGCTCTGGAAACACCATATATTTT.

The chain carries TRBV3-1 and TRBJ2-2; weak D call: TRBD1 (6 bases). Trimming removed 11 bases from V and 1 base from J, with 8 bases in between. From germline, CDR1 is LGHDT and CDR2 YNNKEL (reference sequence). This CDR3 is built from 12 residues. CDR3 amino acids: CAGGQNTGELFF. CDR3 bases: TGTGCCGGGGGACAGAACACCGGGGAGCTGTTTTTT.

This clonotype was found once. The genes are TRBV6-6 and TRBJ2-7; the D is unclear. This CDR3 has 12 amino acids. Looked up from germline, CDR1 is MNHNY and CDR2 is SVGAGI (reference sequence). Trimming cost V 1 base and J 3 bases, with 4 bases left between them. This CDR3 is CASSYLLYEQYF. The CDR3 DNA reads TGTGCCAGCAGTTACTTACTCTACGAGCAGTACTTC.

The V call is TRBV7-8, the J call TRBJ2-1; 8 positions agree with TRBD2. V was pared by 5 bases and J by 9 bases, with 9 bases of the junction left unmatched. Germline values: CDR1 SGHVS, CDR2 FQNEAQ. The CDR3 has 14 amino acids. The DNA for the CDR3 is TGTGCCAGCAGCGGAACGGGGGGGCTCCTTGAGCAGTTCTTC. It specifies CASSGTGGLLEQFF.

J is TRBJ1-4 and V is TRBV18; no firm D call. The V and J ends lost 3 bases and 5 bases respectively, with 13 bases between them. Germline CDR1 and CDR2: KGHSH and LQKENI. The CDR3 extends over 15 amino acids. The CDR3 nucleotides are TGTGCCAGCTCACCGAACAGTAGTGGCAATGAAAAACTGTTTTTT. Translating it yields CASSPNSSGNEKLFF. The full variable domain, its missing parts supplied by reference TRBV18 and TRBJ1-4, is NAGVMQNPRHLVRRRGQEARLRCSPMKGHSHVYWYRQLPEEGLKFMVYLQKENIIDESGMPKERFSAEFPKEGPSILRIQQVVRGDSAAYFCASSPNSSGNEKLFFGSGTQLSVL.

This clonotype was counted a few times. The gene calls are TRBV10-3 and TRBJ2-7; 7 bases are shared with TRBD1. V lost 3 bases to trimming and J lost 3 bases; unmatched junction nucleotides: 14. CDR3 length equals 17 residues. Germline V lookup: CDR1 ENHRY, CDR2 SYGVKD. CDR3 protein: CAISDGPGGEFGYEQYF. DNA for the CDR3: TGTGCCATCAGTGATGGGCCAGGGGGAGAATTTGGCTACGAGCAGTACTTC.

The chain links TRBV5-1 to TRBJ2-1; possible D gene TRBD2, 5 bases. Per germline, CDR1 SGHRS and CDR2 YFSETQ. V was cut by 0 bases and J by 5 bases, with 15 bases left in between. The CDR3 sequence is 16 residues long. The CDR3 spells CASSLAGVAPNNEQFF. The CDR3 region has the DNA TGCGCCAGCAGCTTGGCCGGGGTAGCGCCTAACAATGAGCAGTTCTTC. The full variable domain, its missing parts supplied by reference TRBV5-1 and TRBJ2-1, is KAGVTQTPRYLIKTRGQQVTLSCSPISGHRSVSWYQQTPGQGLQFLFEYFSETQRNKGNFPGRFSGRQFSNSRSEMNVSTLELGDSALYLCASSLAGVAPNNEQFFGPGTRLTVL.

The gene calls are TRBV9 and TRBJ2-1, with TRBD1 matching 7 bases. CDR1 is SGDLS, CDR2 YYNGEE, per germline. The CDR3 runs 18 residues. The V gene end was trimmed by 3 bases and the J gene end by 1 base; junction bases not matched to a gene: 13. The DNA of the CDR3 is TGTGCCAGCAGCGCAGAAGAGGGGGCTTTAGGATCCTACAATGAGCAGTTCTTC. Translation gives CASSAEEGALGSYNEQFF.

Only a few counts were recorded for this clonotype. V gene TRBV9 combines with J gene TRBJ1-2; no reliable D call. Looked up from germline, CDR1 is SGDLS and CDR2 is YYNGEE. V lost 2 bases and J lost 1, with 6 bases in between. CDR3 length: 13 residues. In DNA form, the CDR3 reads TGTGCCAGCAGCGTGACGTATAACTATGGCTACACCTTC. Translating it yields CASSVTYNYGYTF.